This is a list of T cell receptor beta chains from one sample in a study of radiation and T cells in renal cell carcinoma. The repertoire was sequenced with immunoSEQ multiplex PCR; TCRdb's copy has only in-frame clones and lacks some. The data show roughly 160,000 clones, about 88% seen once. The sample here was blood, taken from a patient whose treatment included radiotherapy and nephrectomy. The receptors were gathered from a woman in her 50s with renal cell carcinoma. CDR3s include the opening cysteine and the closing phenylalanine or tryptophan. Each record gives: D gene, clone size, V gene, J gene, CDR3 DNA, CDR3 protein. A D gene is named only where the DNA matches it firmly. Rows may omit the clone size; those that give it use once, few, many or a size class.

>TRBD1|-|TRBV10-3|TRBJ2-7
TGTGCCATCAGTGACGACAGGGCCTCCTACGAGCAGTACTTC
CAISDDRASYEQYF
>-|-|TRBV10-3|TRBJ2-7
TGTGCCATCAGTGAGTCGGCGGGGGCCAGATACGAGCAGTACTTC
CAISESAGARYEQYF
>-|-|TRBV6-5|TRBJ1-1
TGTGCCAGCAGTTTGGGGGCGCGGATGAACACTGAAGCTTTCTTT
CASSLGARMNTEAFF
>-|-|TRBV7-2|TRBJ1-2
TGTGCCAGCAGCTTTCCGGGACCTAACTATGGCTACACCTTC
CASSFPGPNYGYTF
>-|-|TRBV6-6|TRBJ1-6
TGTGCCAGCAGTCAAGACCGGGGGGGTTCACCCCTCCACTTT
CASSQDRGGSPLHF
>TRBD1|-|TRBV19|TRBJ2-5
TGTGCCAGTAGACCAGGGGGCGCAGAGACCCAGTACTTC
CASRPGGAETQYF
>TRBD1|-|TRBV9|TRBJ2-7
TGTGCCAGCAGCGTAGGTCGGGTGGACAGGACCGAGCAGTACTTC
CASSVGRVDRTEQYF
>-|-|TRBV7-9|TRBJ2-1
TGTGCCAGCAGCTTAGATGCGGGAAATGAGCAGTTCTTC
CASSLDAGNEQFF
>-|-|TRBV6-1|TRBJ1-2
TGTGCCAGCACGATCAGGGGAAACTATGGCTACACCTTC
CASTIRGNYGYTF
>-|-|TRBV7-9|TRBJ1-4
TGTGCCAGCAGCCGGCAGATCGGGGGTAGTGAAAAACTGTTTTTT
CASSRQIGGSEKLFF
>TRBD1|few|TRBV7-2|TRBJ1-6
TGTGCCAGCAGTCAGGCCGGGACAGGGAATTCACCCCTCCACTTT
CASSQAGTGNSPLHF
>TRBD2|-|TRBV19|TRBJ2-1
TGTGCCAGTAGTTGGCAGGTCGGGGGGGGAGGTGAGCAGTTCTTC
CASSWQVGGGGEQFF
>-|-|TRBV7-8|TRBJ1-4
TGTGCCAGCAGCGGAAGACAAGTATTTGGGGAAAAACTGTTTTTT
CASSGRQVFGEKLFF
>-|-|TRBV7-2|TRBJ2-3
TGTGCCAGCAGCTTTCGGAGCGGATACACAGATACGCAGTATTTT
CASSFRSGYTDTQYF
>TRBD1|-|TRBV2|TRBJ2-3
TGTGCCTCAACGGACAGGGGGCGGACAGATACGCAGTATTTT
CASTDRGRTDTQYF
>-|once|TRBV6-1|TRBJ2-7
TGTGCCAGCAGTGATCGCTACGAGCAGTACTTC
CASSDRYEQYF
>-|-|TRBV10-3|TRBJ1-2
TGTGCCATCAGTGGCAGGGGAGACGGGGAAGGCTACACCTTC
CAISGRGDGEGYTF
>-|-|TRBV19|TRBJ2-2
TGTGCCAGTAGTAACGGGGGGCTCCCCACCGGGGAGCTGTTTTTT
CASSNGGLPTGELFF
>-|-|TRBV29-1|TRBJ2-1
TGCAGCGTTGAAGAGTCTCTTTTAAGGGTCAATGAGCAGTTCTTC
CSVEESLLRVNEQFF
>-|-|TRBV19|TRBJ1-4
TGTGCCAGTAGTATAGACGGAGGAGAAAAACTGTTTTTT
CASSIDGGEKLFF
>-|-|TRBV9|TRBJ1-6
TGTGCCAGCAGCGAGAACCGGGGAACCTATAATTCACCCCTCCACTTT
CASSENRGTYNSPLHF
>-|-|TRBV2|TRBJ1-5
TGTGCCAGCAGGGGGGGTCATCAGCCCCAGCATTTT
CASRGGHQPQHF
>-|-|TRBV9|TRBJ1-3
TGTGCCAGCAGCCCTAACTTGGGAATAGGCACCATATATTTT
CASSPNLGIGTIYF
>-|-|TRBV9|TRBJ2-6
TGTGCCAGCAGCAGCTACCCTGACAGGTTCAACGTCCTGACTTTC
CASSSYPDRFNVLTF
>-|few|TRBV6-1|TRBJ1-6
TGTGCCAGCAGTGTCGGGGAGGGAACGAATTCACCCCTCCACTTT
CASSVGEGTNSPLHF
>TRBD2|-|TRBV6-1|TRBJ2-1
TGTGCCAGCAGTGCCCTATCTAGCGGGGGGCGGAATGAGCAGTTCTTC
CASSALSSGGRNEQFF
>-|once|TRBV6-6|TRBJ2-3
TGTGCCAGCATGGGCGACTATACGCAGTATTTT
CASMGDYTQYF
>-|once|TRBV10-3|TRBJ1-1
TGTGCCATCAGCTCCGAAAGGGGAGAAGCTTTCTTT
CAISSERGEAFF
>-|few|TRBV14|TRBJ1-2
TGTGCCAGCAGCCAAGGTGGCTTTCGGAGGTACACCTTC
CASSQGGFRRYTF
>-|once|TRBV19|TRBJ2-7
TGTGCCAGTAGTAGTGCACCTTTCTCCTACGAGCAGTACTTC
CASSSAPFSYEQYF
>-|-|TRBV7-8|TRBJ1-5
TGTGCCAGCAGCTTAGTCAGGGATAATCAGCCCCAGCATTTT
CASSLVRDNQPQHF
>-|-|TRBV29-1|TRBJ2-3
TGCAGCGTTGAGGGGTTTAGCACAGATACGCAGTATTTT
CSVEGFSTDTQYF
>-|-|TRBV12-5|TRBJ1-2
TGTGCTAGTGCCCCGCGGTATGCCTATGGCTACACCTTC
CASAPRYAYGYTF
>-|many|TRBV10-2|TRBJ2-7
TGCGCCAGCACCGTGACACTCTACTCCTACGAGCAGTACTTC
CASTVTLYSYEQYF
>-|-|TRBV7-8|TRBJ1-1
TGTGCCAGCAGCCTAGCAGGGATTTATAATGAAGCTTTCTTT
CASSLAGIYNEAFF
>TRBD1|-|TRBV7-2|TRBJ1-6
TGTGCCAGCAGCTTGCGACAGGGGAGCAATTCACCCCTCCACTTT
CASSLRQGSNSPLHF
>-|-|TRBV7-8|TRBJ1-3
TGTGCCAGCAGCTTACTGGGAAACACCATATATTTT
CASSLLGNTIYF
>-|-|TRBV19|TRBJ2-7
TGTGCCAGTAGTATGCCCTTTCGGGGACACGGTACCTACGAGCAGTACTTC
CASSMPFRGHGTYEQYF
>TRBD2|-|TRBV9|TRBJ2-7
TGTGCCAGCAGCGAGGGACTAGCGGGACCCTACGAGCAGTACTTC
CASSEGLAGPYEQYF
>-|-|TRBV21-1|TRBJ2-7
TGTGCCCCCCAGGGGAGGGCTAGCGGGATATTC
CAPQGRASGIF
>TRBD2|-|TRBV5-4|TRBJ2-3
TGTGCCAGCACCTCCCCCTCGCCTAGCGGTACGGATACGCAGTATTTT
CASTSPSPSGTDTQYF
>TRBD1|-|TRBV27|TRBJ2-7
TGTGCCAGCAGTTCCCGGACAGGGTCTTGGGGCTACGAGCAGTACTTC
CASSSRTGSWGYEQYF